A single sample gave rise to the 29 T cell receptor beta chains below, sequenced in a study of tissue T cells after allogeneic stem cell transplantation. TCRdb's table, derived via immunoSEQ multiplex PCR, lists solely in-frame clones and lacks some. Of about 22,000 clones listed, just under 75% are singletons. The sample was spleen. The source is a female BALB/c mouse in good health. This strain's MHC haplotype is H2-d.

As concerns this clone: Mouse germline and gene names are used. With the read ending 1 residue before the CDR3 end, the germline J gene is used to fill in that end. The chain uses TRBV4 and TRBJ2-2; tentative D call: TRBD2 (6 bases). Germline V gene sequence: CDR1 LGHDT, CDR2 YNNKQL (reference sequence). Trimming shortened V by 3 bases and J by 1 base, and 9 bases separated the two germline ends. The length of the CDR3 is 15 residues. The CDR3 protein is CASSYAGVNTGQLYF. The part of the CDR3 DNA that was read is TGTGCCAGCAGCTACGCTGGGGTAAACACCGGGCAGCTCTAC.

As concerns this clone: Mouse gene names and germline throughout. The read comes to an end 1 residue before the CDR3 does, leaving the germline J gene to fill in the end. This sequence joins TRBV1 and TRBJ2-4; no clear D. Germline CDR1 NSQYPW, CDR2 LRSPGD (reference sequence). The CDR3 has 12 residues. The V and J ends lost 1 base and 1 base respectively, with 0 bases between them. The sequenced part of the CDR3 DNA is TGCACCTGCAGTGCAGGTCAAAACACCTTGTAC. As protein: CTCSAGQNTLY. The whole CDR3 region reads CTCSAGQNTLYF.

Turning to this clone: Mouse names are used for the genes. The CDR3 extends 1 residue past the end of the read, so its final part is completed from the germline J gene. The chain has TRBV19 and TRBJ1-3; possibly TRBD1 for D (5 bases). V was shortened by 5 bases and J by 1 base, with 7 bases between the two germline ends. The CDR3 length is 13 residues. Germline values: CDR1 FNHDT, CDR2 SITEND (reference sequence). The CDR3 bases that were read are TGTGCCAGCAGGGACAAATCTGGAAATACGCTCTAT. Translating gives CASRDKSGNTLY. The whole CDR3 sequence is CASRDKSGNTLYF.

On this clone itself: Each gene name is a mouse one. The read ends 1 residue shy of where the CDR3 ends; the end is completed using the germline J gene. The chain links TRBV5 to TRBJ2-1, with 13 bases that match TRBD2. This CDR3 is 17 amino acids long. Germline lookup yields CDR1 LGHNA and CDR2 YNLKQL (reference sequence). V lost 4 bases, J lost 1 base, and 4 bases stayed unmatched. The sequenced part of the CDR3 DNA is TGTGCCAGCAGCCTCGGGACTGGGGGGGTCAACTATGCTGAGCAGTTC. Encoded protein: CASSLGTGGVNYAEQF. The whole CDR3 reads CASSLGTGGVNYAEQFF.

A few counts support this clone. These gene names are mouse names. The CDR3 is cut off 1 residue early in the read; its end comes from the germline J gene. The chain couples TRBV19 to TRBJ2-7; 8 positions agree with TRBD2. Germline CDR1 reads FNHDT; CDR2 reads SITEND (reference sequence). The CDR3 spans 14 residues. V dropped 5 bases and J dropped 0; count of bases not matched to a gene: 4. The CDR3 bases that were read are TGTGCCAGCAGAGGGACTGGCCTCTCCTATGAACAGTAC. This encodes CASRGTGLSYEQY. The whole CDR3 sequence reads CASRGTGLSYEQYF.

This clone was picked up a small number of times. The germline and genes are mouse ones. The read finishes 1 residue shy of the CDR3 end, and the germline J gene is used to complete it. The chain joins TRBV13-1 to TRBJ2-7; 8 nucleotides line up with TRBD1. The CDR3 totals 11 residues. Germline CDR1 is NSHNY and CDR2 is SYGAGN. With V trimmed by 5 bases and J by 6 bases, 1 base remained unmatched. The CDR3 loop is CASRTGVEQYF. The covered CDR3 bases are TGTGCCAGCAGGACAGGGGTTGAACAGTAC.

This clone was seen once. Gene and germline names: mouse. The missing CDR3 end, 1 residue past where the read stops, is filled in from the germline J gene. This sequence joins TRBV13-1 and TRBJ2-4; TRBD1 might be the D (5 bases). Germline V gene sequence: CDR1 NSHNY, CDR2 SYGAGN. V gave up 1 base and J gave up 3 bases, with 6 bases separating them. This CDR3 has 13 amino acids. The chain's CDR3 is CASSDPGQNTLYF. CDR3 DNA, as far as it was read: TGTGCCAGCAGTGATCCAGGGCAAAACACCTTGTAC.

As to this clone: Any gene name here is a mouse gene name. From the germline J gene comes the end of the CDR3, since the read stops 1 residue before it. V gene TRBV19 combines with J gene TRBJ2-4; 14 nucleotides agree with TRBD2. The CDR3 spans 17 residues. Germline trimming cut 3 bases from V and 0 bases from J; bases unmatched to any gene: 3. The germline V gene has CDR1 FNHDT and CDR2 SITEND (reference sequence). The CDR3 spells CASSRDWGGSSQNTLYF. The CDR3 DNA, read in part, is TGTGCCAGCAGTAGGGACTGGGGGGGCTCAAGTCAAAACACCTTGTAC.

As regards this clone: The germline and genes are mouse ones. Read data end 1 residue before the CDR3 end; the end is taken from the germline J gene. The chain couples TRBV13-3 to TRBJ2-4; 7 bases fit TRBD2. V trimming: 6 bases; J trimming: 1 base; junction bases outside the gene matches: 5. The CDR3 spans 14 residues. The germline V gene has CDR1 NNHDY and CDR2 SYVADS. This chain's CDR3 is CASTHWGGQNTLYF. The covered CDR3 bases are TGTGCCAGCACCCACTGGGGTGGTCAAAACACCTTGTAC.

To note about this clone: Germline and genes here are mouse. The read comes to an end 1 residue before the CDR3 does, leaving the germline J gene to fill in the end. The chain is built from TRBV13-2 and TRBJ2-5; 9 bases fit TRBD1. With V trimmed by 2 bases and J by 5 bases, 0 bases remained unmatched. The CDR3 runs to 13 residues. Germline CDR1 reads NNHNN; CDR2 reads SYGAGS (reference sequence). The covered CDR3 bases are TGTGCCAGCGGTGAGGGACAGGGAGACACCCAGTAC. Amino acids: CASGEGQGDTQY. The CDR3 as a whole reads CASGEGQGDTQYF.

A note on this clone: Gene names and germline match the mouse. The CDR3 is cut off 1 residue early in the read; its end comes from the germline J gene. The chain couples TRBV13-1 to TRBJ1-2; 9 nucleotides agree with TRBD1. The junction had 1 base not matched to a gene; V was cut back by 2 bases and J by 5 bases. The germline V gene encodes CDR1 NSHNY and CDR2 SYGAGN. This CDR3 region has 13 residues. The CDR3 region is CASSETGGSDYTF. The DNA read from the CDR3 is TGTGCCAGCAGTGAGACAGGGGGATCCGACTACACC.

Worth noting for this clone: Gene names follow the mouse nomenclature. The missing CDR3 end, 1 residue past where the read stops, is filled in from the germline J gene. The genes are TRBV13-1 and TRBJ2-4; D not certain. CDR3 length equals 13 residues. Trimming took 4 bases from V and 1 from J, leaving 7 bases between them. The germline V gene has CDR1 NSHNY and CDR2 SYGAGN. The CDR3 DNA, read in part, is TGTGCCAGCAGTCAGGACGGTCAAAACACCTTGTAC. It codes for CASSQDGQNTLY. The whole CDR3 protein reads CASSQDGQNTLYF.

This clone was counted a few times. Germline and genes here are mouse. The read is 1 residue too short to cover the CDR3 end, so that end is filled in from the germline J gene. The sample holds other DNA sequences that translate to the same CDR3. The genes are TRBV1 and TRBJ2-7; no firm D call. The CDR3 consists of 14 residues. Looked up from germline, CDR1 is NSQYPW and CDR2 is LRSPGD (reference sequence). V gave up 0 bases and J gave up 0 bases, with 6 bases separating them. The CDR3 DNA, read in part, is TGCACCTGCAGTGCAGACAGGAGCTCCTATGAACAGTAC. Protein sequence: CTCSADRSSYEQY. The entire CDR3 is CTCSADRSSYEQYF.

About this clone: Germline and genes: mouse. The read terminates 1 residue ahead of where the CDR3 ends, so the germline J gene completes it. V gene TRBV19 combines with J gene TRBJ1-6; D not certain. TRBJ1-6 is marked as an open reading frame, function uncertain. This CDR3 contains 13 residues. CDR1 and CDR2 from the germline V gene are FNHDT and SITEND (reference sequence). Trimming stripped 0 bases from V and 7 bases from J, with 5 bases between. The CDR3 sequence: CASSIEVNSPLYF. The sequenced CDR3 bases are TGTGCCAGCAGTATAGAGGTGAATTCGCCCCTCTAC.

As to this clone: All gene names here are mouse names. The read is 1 residue too short to cover the CDR3 end, so that end is filled in from the germline J gene. The J gene is TRBJ2-2, the V gene TRBV13-2; 11 positions match TRBD2. The CDR3 extends over 16 amino acids. Germline loops: CDR1 NNHNN, CDR2 SYGAGS (reference sequence). The ends lost 2 bases at V and 2 bases at J; junction bases unmatched: 2. CDR3 amino acids: CASGDRTGGNTGQLYF. Partial CDR3 DNA: TGTGCCAGCGGTGACCGGACTGGGGGGAACACCGGGCAGCTCTAC.

With regard to this clone: Gene and germline names: mouse. The sequenced fragment ends 1 residue before the CDR3 boundary, so the rest is inferred from the germline J gene. This chain uses TRBV1 with TRBJ1-1; the match to TRBD1 covers 7 bases. The length of the CDR3 is 14 residues. V trimming: 3 bases; J trimming: 1 base; junction bases outside the gene matches: 2. Germline V lookup: CDR1 NSQYPW, CDR2 LRSPGD (reference sequence). The CDR3 bases that were read are TGCACCTGCAGTGCTGGGGACAGAAACACAGAAGTCTTC. Its protein is CTCSAGDRNTEVF. The whole CDR3 protein reads CTCSAGDRNTEVFF.

Notes on this clone: Gene and germline names: mouse. Read sequence stops 1 residue before the CDR3 end, and the germline J gene provides the missing end. The rearrangement uses TRBV1 and TRBJ1-6, with 10 bases identical to TRBD1. TRBJ1-6 is assigned to the ORF class and has an uncertain function. The CDR3 sequence is 15 residues long. The ends lost 3 bases at V and 9 bases at J; junction bases unmatched: 5. Germline V CDR1 and CDR2: NSQYPW, LRSPGD (reference sequence). CDR3: CTCSARQGAGSPLYF. The CDR3 bases that were read are TGCACCTGCAGTGCCCGACAGGGGGCCGGTTCGCCCCTCTAC.

Points on this clone: Gene names and germline match the mouse. The read ends 1 residue before the CDR3 terminus; that terminus is restored from the germline J gene. The chain carries TRBV13-2 and TRBJ2-7; 9 bases are a match to TRBD1. This CDR3 has 13 residues. The junction had 0 bases not matched to a gene; V was cut back by 5 bases and J by 0 bases. The germline V gene encodes CDR1 NNHNN and CDR2 SYGAGS (reference sequence). The DNA read from the CDR3 is TGTGCCAGCGGGGGACAGGGCTCCTATGAACAGTAC. It yields the protein CASGGQGSYEQY. The entire CDR3 sequence reads CASGGQGSYEQYF.

This clone was picked up a small number of times. The listed genes are named as in mouse. Read sequence stops 1 residue before the CDR3 end, and the germline J gene provides the missing end. This chain connects TRBV31 to TRBJ1-3, with D perhaps matching TRBD1 (6 bases). CDR1 is GKSSPN and CDR2 is SITVG in the germline V gene. There are 13 residues in the CDR3. Trimming pared 3 bases from V and 0 bases from J, leaving 6 bases between. The sequenced CDR3 bases are TGTGCCTGGAGGGGACATTCTGGAAATACGCTCTAT. Protein: CAWRGHSGNTLY. The CDR3 in full is CAWRGHSGNTLYF.

To note about this clone: Germline and genes: mouse. The sequenced CDR3 bases are TGTGCTAGCAGTTTACGGGAGAACTATGCTGAGCAGTTC. It yields the protein CASSLRENYAEQF. In full, the CDR3 is CASSLRENYAEQFF. This chain links TRBV29 with TRBJ2-1, with D uncertain. The read is 1 residue too short to cover the CDR3 end, so that end is filled in from the germline J gene. The CDR3 loop spans 14 amino acids. Trimming stripped 2 bases from V and 1 base from J, with 6 bases between. CDR1 is MSHET, CDR2 SYDVDS, per germline.

This clone was picked up one time. Germline and genes here are mouse. The CDR3 extends 1 residue past the end of the read, so its final part is completed from the germline J gene. The chain recombines TRBV31 with TRBJ1-1; 9 positions agree with TRBD1. Germline V gene sequence: CDR1 GKSSPN, CDR2 SITVG. V was clipped by 3 bases and J by 1 base; unmatched bases: 6. The CDR3 sequence is 15 residues long. The sequenced CDR3 bases are TGTGCCTGGAGCCTACCGGGACAGGGAAACACAGAAGTCTTC. It codes for CAWSLPGQGNTEVF. Given in full, the CDR3 is CAWSLPGQGNTEVFF.

Regarding this clone: Mouse names are used for the genes. CDR3 DNA, as far as it was read: TGTGCCAGCAGCCACTCTCCTGGGGGGAACTATGCTGAGCAGTTC. Amino acid sequence: CASSHSPGGNYAEQF. The full CDR3 sequence reads CASSHSPGGNYAEQFF. This sequence joins TRBV2 and TRBJ2-1; 8 bases map to TRBD2. The read halts 1 residue ahead of the CDR3 end, with the missing end drawn from the germline J gene. Germline loops: CDR1 LGHNA, CDR2 YSYQKL. With 3 bases clipped from V and 1 base from J, the junction kept 5 bases outside the gene matches. This CDR3 has 16 residues.

As concerns this clone: Germline and genes here are mouse. The read terminates 1 residue before the CDR3 end, so the remaining end is supplied by the germline J gene. V is TRBV13-2 and J is TRBJ2-4; TRBD1 aligns across 8 bases. The CDR3 has 13 residues. Germline V gene sequence: CDR1 NNHNN, CDR2 SYGAGS (reference sequence). V lost 0 bases, J lost 7 bases, and 1 base stayed unmatched. The DNA read from the CDR3 is TGTGCCAGCGGTGATGCACAGGGGGACACCTTGTAC. It is translated as CASGDAQGDTLY. The whole CDR3 protein is CASGDAQGDTLYF.

As concerns this clone: Gene and germline names: mouse. The CDR3 extends 1 residue past the end of the read, so its final part is completed from the germline J gene. The rearrangement uses TRBV13-1 and TRBJ1-4; no firm D call. Germline CDR1 is NSHNY and CDR2 is SYGAGN. The CDR3 has 15 amino acids. V was clipped by 0 bases and J by 2 bases, with 8 bases between them. The CDR3 DNA, read in part, is TGTGCCAGCAGTGATGATGGCAAATCCAACGAAAGATTATTT. Protein: CASSDDGKSNERLF. The complete CDR3 sequence is CASSDDGKSNERLFF.

On this clone itself: Gene names refer to mouse genes. The read halts 1 residue ahead of the CDR3 end, with the missing end drawn from the germline J gene. The V gene is TRBV19, the J gene TRBJ1-2; 7 bases align to TRBD1. This CDR3 contains 14 residues. CDR1 FNHDT and CDR2 SITEND come from the germline V gene (reference sequence). The V segment lost 4 bases and the J segment 0 bases; nucleotides outside the gene matches: 3. Partial CDR3 DNA: TGTGCCAGCAGTCCGACAGGGTCAAACTCCGACTACACC. Its translation is CASSPTGSNSDYT. The whole CDR3 region reads CASSPTGSNSDYTF.

As regards this clone: Gene names denote mouse genes. The sequenced fragment ends 1 residue before the CDR3 boundary, so the rest is inferred from the germline J gene. This chain joins TRBV17 and TRBJ1-4; 11 bases line up with TRBD1. CDR3 length: 16 residues. The germline CDR1 and CDR2 sequences are MNHDT and YYDKIL. Losses at the gene ends were 3 bases for V and 7 bases for J; bases not matched to a gene: 7. The CDR3 protein is CASSSPGQGDGERLFF. CDR3 bases read: TGTGCTAGCAGTAGTCCGGGACAGGGGGACGGCGAAAGATTATTT.

In regard to this clone: Genes and germline are mouse. The read gets to within 1 residue of the CDR3 end, and the germline J gene fills in the rest. The chain has TRBV1 and TRBJ2-7; 8 bases fit TRBD2. J was trimmed by 3 bases and V by 0 bases; bases with no gene match: 1. This CDR3 is built from 14 residues. Germline V gene lookup returns CDR1 NSQYPW and CDR2 LRSPGD (reference sequence). The CDR3 spells CTCSAEGGRYEQYF. CDR3 DNA, as far as it was read: TGCACCTGCAGTGCAGAGGGGGGGCGCTATGAACAGTAC.

This clone has just a few counts. The genes and germline here are from mouse. The read ends 1 residue early relative to the CDR3; the germline J gene fills the gap. Other nucleotide sequences from this sample produce the same CDR3. The J gene is TRBJ1-4, the V gene TRBV14; tentative D call: TRBD1 (6 bases). This CDR3 is built from 13 residues. The V and J ends lost 4 bases and 4 bases respectively, with 8 bases between them. CDR1 and CDR2 from the germline V gene are SGHDT and FRDEAV. The CDR3 protein is CASSRDINERLFF. The sequenced part of the CDR3 DNA is TGTGCCAGCAGTCGGGACATCAACGAAAGATTATTT.

This clone was seen more than once but under ten times. The listed genes are named as in mouse. The read ends 1 residue early relative to the CDR3; the germline J gene fills the gap. This chain joins TRBV20 and TRBJ2-7, with D possibly matching TRBD1 (5 bases). The CDR3 runs to 11 residues. V was trimmed by 3 bases and J by 7 bases, leaving 10 bases between them. CDR1 is GFQATS, CDR2 STVNSAI, per germline. The CDR3 DNA, read in part, is TGTGGTGCTAGTAGGGGAGGCGAACAGTAC. This gives the protein CGASRGGEQY. The CDR3 reads in full as CGASRGGEQYF.